These T cell receptor beta chains were read from a single sample in a study of cytomegalovirus exposure and HLA in healthy donors. Profiled with immunoSEQ multiplex PCR; TCRdb holds only in-frame clones, not every one. The sample lists roughly 120,000 clones, just under 75% occurring once. The sample consisted of PBMCs. These receptors were taken from a man aged 40-49 years in good health and CMV-seropositive. CDR3s include the opening cysteine and the closing phenylalanine or tryptophan. The order of the fields is CDR3 protein, CDR3 DNA, clone size, J gene, D gene, V gene. A D gene is named only where the DNA matches it firmly. Expanded clones are given a class, and other clones once, few, many or no size at all.

CDR3 protein: CASSLAGQGPGEAFF
CDR3 DNA: TGCGCCAGCAGCTTGGCCGGGCAGGGGCCCGGTGAAGCTTTCTTT
clone size: NA
J gene: TRBJ1-1
D gene: NA
V gene: TRBV5-1

CDR3 protein: CASSFYRTGGSNEQFF
CDR3 DNA: TGTGCCAGCAGTTTCTACCGGACAGGCGGATCCAATGAGCAGTTCTTC
clone size: NA
J gene: TRBJ2-1
D gene: TRBD1
V gene: TRBV27

CDR3 protein: CASKLGQGPNQPQHF
CDR3 DNA: TGTGCCAGCAAACTTGGACAGGGCCCTAATCAGCCCCAGCATTTT
clone size: few
J gene: TRBJ1-5
D gene: TRBD1
V gene: TRBV27

CDR3 protein: CAIRTGTGFSYEQYF
CDR3 DNA: TGTGCCATCAGAACCGGGACAGGGTTCTCCTACGAGCAGTACTTC
clone size: NA
J gene: TRBJ2-7
D gene: TRBD1
V gene: TRBV10-3

CDR3 protein: CASSGTGANAEAFF
CDR3 DNA: TGTGCCAGCAGCGGGACAGGGGCGAACGCTGAAGCTTTCTTT
clone size: NA
J gene: TRBJ1-1
D gene: TRBD1
V gene: TRBV5-4

CDR3 protein: CASSHRGNQPQHF
CDR3 DNA: TGTGCCAGTAGTCACAGGGGCAATCAGCCCCAGCATTTT
clone size: NA
J gene: TRBJ1-5
D gene: NA
V gene: TRBV19

CDR3 protein: CASSPGTSGPSYEQYF
CDR3 DNA: TGTGCCAGCAGTCCAGGGACTAGCGGTCCATCCTACGAGCAGTACTTC
clone size: NA
J gene: TRBJ2-7
D gene: TRBD2
V gene: TRBV27

CDR3 protein: CASRLGDTQYF
CDR3 DNA: TGTGCCAGCAGGCTAGGAGATACGCAGTATTTT
clone size: NA
J gene: TRBJ2-3
D gene: NA
V gene: TRBV6-6

CDR3 protein: CASTYIGEGTGELFF
CDR3 DNA: TGTGCCAGCACCTATATCGGGGAGGGCACCGGGGAGCTGTTTTTT
clone size: NA
J gene: TRBJ2-2
D gene: TRBD2
V gene: TRBV27

CDR3 protein: CALGTGEGDTQYF
CDR3 DNA: TGTGCCCTGGGGACAGGGGAAGGAGATACGCAGTATTTT
clone size: NA
J gene: TRBJ2-3
D gene: TRBD1
V gene: TRBV10-3

CDR3 protein: CASSLGTGNSNYGYTF
CDR3 DNA: TGTGCCAGCAGCCTGGGGACAGGGAACTCCAACTATGGCTACACCTTC
clone size: few
J gene: TRBJ1-2
D gene: TRBD1
V gene: TRBV5-4

CDR3 protein: CASSDRDRFYNEQFF
CDR3 DNA: TGTGCCAGCAGTGACCGGGATAGGTTCTACAATGAGCAGTTCTTC
clone size: NA
J gene: TRBJ2-1
D gene: NA
V gene: TRBV27

CDR3 protein: CASSPPTGQNEKLFF
CDR3 DNA: TGTGCCAGCTCACCCCCGACAGGGCAGAATGAAAAACTGTTTTTT
clone size: NA
J gene: TRBJ1-4
D gene: TRBD1
V gene: TRBV18

CDR3 protein: CASSDPGQGNSPLHF
CDR3 DNA: TGTGCCAGCAGTGACCCGGGACAGGGCAATTCACCCCTCCACTTT
clone size: NA
J gene: TRBJ1-6
D gene: TRBD1
V gene: TRBV6-1

CDR3 protein: CASSEAAQGGRLYF
CDR3 DNA: TGTGCCAGCAGTGAAGCTGCACAGGGTGGACGGCTGTACTTC
clone size: NA
J gene: TRBJ2-7
D gene: NA
V gene: TRBV6-1

CDR3 protein: CASSRIASGSYEQYF
CDR3 DNA: TGTGCCAGCAGTCGGATAGCTAGCGGCTCCTACGAGCAGTACTTC
clone size: NA
J gene: TRBJ2-7
D gene: TRBD2
V gene: TRBV28

CDR3 protein: CASSFSLAGQGSVANNEQFF
CDR3 DNA: TGTGCCAGCAGCTTTAGTCTAGCGGGCCAGGGATCGGTCGCAAACAATGAGCAGTTCTTC
clone size: NA
J gene: TRBJ2-1
D gene: TRBD2
V gene: TRBV11-3

CDR3 protein: CASSFTLRGPTGELFF
CDR3 DNA: TGTGCCAGCAGTTTTACCCTCAGGGGGCCCACCGGGGAGCTGTTTTTT
clone size: NA
J gene: TRBJ2-2
D gene: TRBD1
V gene: TRBV28

CDR3 protein: CASTKGTGVSPLHF
CDR3 DNA: TGCGCCAGTACCAAAGGGACAGGGGTTTCACCCCTCCACTTT
clone size: NA
J gene: TRBJ1-6
D gene: TRBD1
V gene: TRBV23-1

CDR3 protein: CASRQQRTGGTDTQYF
CDR3 DNA: TGTGCCAGCAGACAACAACGGACAGGGGGGACAGATACGCAGTATTTT
clone size: NA
J gene: TRBJ2-3
D gene: TRBD1
V gene: TRBV2

CDR3 protein: CASSIAGLAGANTGELFF
CDR3 DNA: TGTGCCAGTAGTATAGCCGGACTAGCGGGGGCGAACACCGGGGAGCTGTTTTTT
clone size: NA
J gene: TRBJ2-2
D gene: TRBD2
V gene: TRBV19

CDR3 protein: CASSPEAQSGNTIYF
CDR3 DNA: TGTGCCAGCAGCCCTGAGGCCCAATCTGGAAACACCATATATTTT
clone size: NA
J gene: TRBJ1-3
D gene: NA
V gene: TRBV9

CDR3 protein: CASSPTLLGGGELFF
CDR3 DNA: TGTGCCAGCAGCCCCACGCTATTGGGGGGCGGGGAGCTGTTTTTT
clone size: NA
J gene: TRBJ2-2
D gene: NA
V gene: TRBV11-2